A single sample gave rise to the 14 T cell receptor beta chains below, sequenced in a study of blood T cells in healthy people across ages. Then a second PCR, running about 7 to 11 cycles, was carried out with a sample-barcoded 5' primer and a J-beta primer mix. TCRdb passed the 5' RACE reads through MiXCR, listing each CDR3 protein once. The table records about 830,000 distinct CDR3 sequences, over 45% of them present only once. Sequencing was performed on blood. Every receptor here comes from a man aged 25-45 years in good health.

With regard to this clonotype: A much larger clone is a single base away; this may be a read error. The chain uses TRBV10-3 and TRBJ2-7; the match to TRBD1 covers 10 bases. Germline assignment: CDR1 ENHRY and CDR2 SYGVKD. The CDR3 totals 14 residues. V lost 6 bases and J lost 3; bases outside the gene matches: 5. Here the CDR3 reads CAISPGTGDYEQYF. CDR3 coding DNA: TGTGCCATCAGCCCCGGGACAGGGGACTACGAGCAGTACTTC.

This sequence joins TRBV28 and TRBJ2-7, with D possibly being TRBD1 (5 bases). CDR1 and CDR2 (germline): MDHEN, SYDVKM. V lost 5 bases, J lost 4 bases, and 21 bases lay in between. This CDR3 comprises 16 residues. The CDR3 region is CASSRRRVGRGYEQYF. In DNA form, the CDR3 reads TGTGCCAGCAGTCGCAGGCGTGTGGGAAGGGGTTACGAGCAGTACTTC.

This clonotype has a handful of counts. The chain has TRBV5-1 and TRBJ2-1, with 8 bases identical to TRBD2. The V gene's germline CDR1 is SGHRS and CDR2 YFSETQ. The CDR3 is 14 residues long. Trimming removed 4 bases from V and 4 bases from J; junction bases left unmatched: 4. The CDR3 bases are TGCGCCAGCAGCATGGGACTAGGGTACAATGAGCAGTTCTTC. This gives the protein CASSMGLGYNEQFF.

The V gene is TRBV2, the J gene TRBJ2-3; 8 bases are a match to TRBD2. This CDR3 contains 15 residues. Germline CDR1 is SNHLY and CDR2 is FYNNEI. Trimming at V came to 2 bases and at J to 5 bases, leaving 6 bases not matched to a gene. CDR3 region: CASSELAGGGDTQYF. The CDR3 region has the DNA TGTGCCAGCAGTGAACTAGCGGGTGGTGGAGATACGCAGTATTTT.

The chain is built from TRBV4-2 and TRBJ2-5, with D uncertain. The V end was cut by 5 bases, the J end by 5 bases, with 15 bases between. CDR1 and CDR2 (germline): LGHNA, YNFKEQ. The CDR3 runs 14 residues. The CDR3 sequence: CASSARSSSETQYF. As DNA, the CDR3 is TGTGCCAGCAGCGCCCGGTCTTCCTCGGAGACCCAGTACTTC.

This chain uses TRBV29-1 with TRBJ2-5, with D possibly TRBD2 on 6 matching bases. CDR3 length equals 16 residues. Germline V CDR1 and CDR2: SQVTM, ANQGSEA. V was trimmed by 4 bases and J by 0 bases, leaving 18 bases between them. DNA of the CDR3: TGCAGCGTTGTTGAAGGTCTAGCGAGTTACCAAGAGACCCAGTACTTC. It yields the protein CSVVEGLASYQETQYF. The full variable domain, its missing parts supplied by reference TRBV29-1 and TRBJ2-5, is SAVISQKPSRDICQRGTSLTIQCQVDSQVTMMFWYRQQPGQSLTLIATANQGSEATYESGFVIDKFPISRPNLTFSTLTVSNMSPEDSSIYLCSVVEGLASYQETQYFGPGTRLLVL.

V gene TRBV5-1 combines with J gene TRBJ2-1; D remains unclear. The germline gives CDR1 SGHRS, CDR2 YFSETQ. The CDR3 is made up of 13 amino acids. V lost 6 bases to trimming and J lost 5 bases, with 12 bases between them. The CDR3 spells CASNNPSNNEQFF. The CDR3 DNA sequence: TGCGCCAGCAATAACCCTTCGAACAATGAGCAGTTCTTC.

In DNA, the CDR3 is TGTGCCAGCAGTTTGTACAGCGCCTCCACAGATACGCAGTATTTT. Translation: CASSLYSASTDTQYF. This chain connects TRBV12-3 or TRBV12-4 to TRBJ2-3; unclear D gene. The CDR3 has 15 amino acids. With 3 bases removed from V and 2 bases from J, the gap between germline ends came to 12 bases.

In nucleotides, the CDR3 is TGTGCCAGCAGCTTATATTCCGGGGGGTCGGCTTTCTTT. The encoded protein is CASSLYSGGSAFF. The chain has TRBV7-2 and TRBJ1-1; possible D gene TRBD1, 5 bases. Deletions cut 2 bases from V and 11 bases from J, with 15 bases between. Germline CDR1 reads SGHTA; CDR2 reads FQGNSA. The CDR3 is 13 amino acids.

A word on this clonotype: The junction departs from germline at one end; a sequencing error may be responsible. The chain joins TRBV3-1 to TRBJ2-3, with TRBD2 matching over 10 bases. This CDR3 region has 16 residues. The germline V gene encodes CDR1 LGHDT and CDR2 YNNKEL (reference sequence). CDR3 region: CVSSRISGGTTDTQYF. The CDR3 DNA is TGTGTCAGCAGCCGGATTAGCGGGGGGACCACAGATACGCAGTATTTT.

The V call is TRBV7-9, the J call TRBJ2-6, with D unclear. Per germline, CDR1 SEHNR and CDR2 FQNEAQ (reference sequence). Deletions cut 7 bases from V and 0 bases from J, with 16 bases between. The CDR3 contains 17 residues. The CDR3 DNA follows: TGTGCCAGCACGCTGCTTAGGGATAACTCTGGGGCCAACGTCCTGACTTTC. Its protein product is CASTLLRDNSGANVLTF. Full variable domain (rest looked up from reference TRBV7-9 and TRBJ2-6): DTGVSQNPRHKITKRGQNVTFRCDPISEHNRLYWYRQTLGQGPEFLTYFQNEAQLEKSRLLSDRFSAERPKGSFSTLEIQRTEQGDSAMYLCASTLLRDNSGANVLTFGAGSRLTVL.

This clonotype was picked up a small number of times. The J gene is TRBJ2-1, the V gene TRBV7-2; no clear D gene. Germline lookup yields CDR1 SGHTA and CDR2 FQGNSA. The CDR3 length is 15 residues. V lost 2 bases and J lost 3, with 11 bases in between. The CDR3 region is CASSLFGVSYNEQFF. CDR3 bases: TGTGCCAGCAGCTTATTTGGGGTTAGCTACAATGAGCAGTTCTTC.

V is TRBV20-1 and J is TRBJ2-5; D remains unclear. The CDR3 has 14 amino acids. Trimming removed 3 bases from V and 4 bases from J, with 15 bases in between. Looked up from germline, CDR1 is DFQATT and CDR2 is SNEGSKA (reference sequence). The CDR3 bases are TGCAGTGCTAGCAGAGTAAAGGTTGGAGAGACCCAGTACTTC. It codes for CSASRVKVGETQYF.

CDR3 in amino acids: CAARLQGEAEAFF. Here the CDR3 DNA reads TGTGCCGCTCGGTTACAGGGTGAGGCTGAAGCTTTCTTT. The chain carries TRBV7-2 and TRBJ1-1; TRBD1 is a possible D gene (6 bases). The length of the CDR3 is 13 residues. Looked up from germline, CDR1 is SGHTA and CDR2 is FQGNSA. V lost 11 bases and J lost 6, with 19 bases in between.